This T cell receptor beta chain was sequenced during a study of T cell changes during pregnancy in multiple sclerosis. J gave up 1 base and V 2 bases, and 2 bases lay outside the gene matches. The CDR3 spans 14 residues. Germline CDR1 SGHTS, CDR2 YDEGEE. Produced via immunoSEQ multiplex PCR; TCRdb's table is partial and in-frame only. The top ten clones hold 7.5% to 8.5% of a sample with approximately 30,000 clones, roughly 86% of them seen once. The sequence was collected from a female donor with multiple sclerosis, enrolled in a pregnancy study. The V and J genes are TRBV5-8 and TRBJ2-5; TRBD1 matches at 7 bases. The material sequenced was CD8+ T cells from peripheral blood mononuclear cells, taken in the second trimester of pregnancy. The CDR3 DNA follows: TGTGCCAGCAGCTTCCGACAGGGCCAAGAGACCCAGTACTTC. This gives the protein CASSFRQGQETQYF.